The clone carrying this TCR beta chain turned up a few times. Its antigen is as yet unknown. The data are from a study of radiation and T cells in renal cell carcinoma. The time point: blood 4 weeks post-SBRT, at nephrectomy. Treatment in this sample: 15 Gy SBRT to primary tumor, nephrectomy 4 weeks later. Nephrectomy followed 15 Gy stereotactic body radiation by 4 weeks. Blood was sampled at baseline, 2 weeks and 4 weeks after SBRT. This renal cell carcinoma was of the clear cell type. Findings and limits, study-wide: From baseline, blood top tumor clonotypes peaked at 2 weeks post-radiation.

The germline gives CDR1 ENHRY, CDR2 SYGVKD. The CDR3 spans 13 residues. The trim removed 5 bases at V and 1 base at J, leaving 1 base unmatched. Libraries were prepared by immunoSEQ multiplex PCR; TCRdb keeps only in-frame clonotypes and omits some of them. The data show approximately 150,000 clones, 70% to 90% seen once. The TCR originated in a woman in her forties or fifties with renal cell carcinoma. The material sequenced was blood, taken from a patient whose treatment included radiotherapy and nephrectomy. The J gene is TRBJ1-1, the V gene TRBV10-3, with TRBD1 identical over 7 bases. The CDR3 reads CAISRDRNTEAFF. CDR3 sequence (DNA): TGTGCCATCAGTAGGGACAGGAACACTGAAGCTTTCTTT.